These 23 T cell receptor beta chains share one sample of origin, sequenced in a study of low-dose radiotherapy and immunotherapy resistance in tumors. Primers targeting TRAV and TRBV primed first-strand cDNA, covering alpha and beta chains. A constant-region primer paired with the V-primer adapter amplified TCRs over approximately 20 PCR cycles. TCRdb fed the reads into MiXCR, producing one record per CDR3 protein. The table has about 7,300 distinct CDR3 sequences, approximately 57% seen once. The receptor set was obtained from a human donor with advanced metastatic prostate, ovarian, gallbladder or colorectal cancer (not recorded which). This table probably holds off-target reads from a library built for another chain.

The sample holds a few counts of this clonotype. The CDR3 sequence is CASSVSSGGVGEQYF. The CDR3 DNA reads as TGTGCCAGCAGCGTATCTAGCGGGGGTGTGGGCGAGCAGTACTTC. V usage is TRBV9 and J usage is TRBJ2-7; 10 bases align to TRBD2. The CDR3 has 15 residues. With 1 base clipped from V and 6 bases from J, the junction kept 7 bases outside the gene matches. The V gene's germline CDR1 is SGDLS and CDR2 YYNGEE.

The chain combines TRBV12-5 with TRBJ1-1, with D tentatively TRBD1 (5 bases). The CDR3 is 13 residues long. The germline V and J ends were trimmed by 6 bases and 0 bases, with 8 bases remaining between them. Per germline, CDR1 LGHNT and CDR2 FRNRAP. The CDR3 coding sequence is TGTGCTAGTGGCAACAGGTTGAACACTGAAGCTTTCTTT. Translating gives CASGNRLNTEAFF.

V is TRBV29-1 and J is TRBJ2-3; TRBD1 matches 8 bases. Trimming removed 7 bases from V and 2 bases from J; junction bases left unmatched: 5. The CDR3 covers 13 residues. Germline V gene data show CDR1 as SQVTM and CDR2 as ANQGSEA. CDR3 residues: CSERRGLTDTQYF. DNA of the CDR3: TGCAGCGAACGCAGGGGGCTCACAGATACGCAGTATTTT.

The rearrangement links TRBV5-1 to TRBJ1-1; no firm D call. The CDR3 runs to 13 residues. With 0 bases removed from V and 3 bases from J, the gap between germline ends came to 6 bases. Germline assignment: CDR1 SGHRS and CDR2 YFSETQ. This CDR3 is CASSLGVDTEAFF. In DNA form, the CDR3 reads TGCGCCAGCAGCTTGGGGGTCGACACTGAAGCTTTCTTT.

The rearrangement links TRBV11-2 to TRBJ2-1; 7 bases fit TRBD1. Trimming cost V 1 base and J 4 bases; bases outside gene matches: 7. Germline lookup yields CDR1 SGHAT and CDR2 FQNNGV. CDR3 length: 16 residues. CDR3 sequence (DNA): TGTGCCAGCAGCTTAGGGTGGGGACAGAAGTACAATGAGCAGTTCTTC. This sequence encodes CASSLGWGQKYNEQFF.

The chain combines TRBV29-1 with TRBJ2-5, with TRBD2 matching over 13 bases. Germline lookup yields CDR1 SQVTM and CDR2 ANQGSEA. The CDR3 contains 14 residues. V lost 6 bases, J lost 5 bases, and 6 bases stayed unmatched. CDR3 region: CSVGLAGVGETQYF. CDR3 DNA sequence: TGCAGCGTCGGACTAGCGGGAGTTGGGGAGACCCAGTACTTC.

The J gene is TRBJ2-7, the V gene TRBV11-2, with 7 bases matching TRBD1. The trim removed 1 base at V and 0 bases at J, leaving 9 bases unmatched. Looked up from germline, CDR1 is SGHAT and CDR2 is FQNNGV. The CDR3 is 17 amino acids. The CDR3 reads CASSLGPLGQSSYEQYF. The CDR3 DNA is TGTGCCAGCAGCTTAGGGCCCCTGGGACAGAGCTCCTACGAGCAGTACTTC.

This clonotype was observed once. This chain uses TRBV12-3 or TRBV12-4 with TRBJ2-1; weak D call: TRBD2 (5 bases). The CDR3 covers 13 residues. Trimming removed 5 bases from V and 3 bases from J, with 8 bases in between. CDR3 loop: CASSQLVYNEQFF. CDR3 nucleotides: TGTGCCAGCAGTCAACTAGTCTACAATGAGCAGTTCTTC.

This chain connects TRBV28 to TRBJ1-5; D is ambiguous. Trimming left V 2 bases short and J 6 bases short, with 11 bases between. The CDR3 is 14 residues long. Germline V gene lookup returns CDR1 MDHEN and CDR2 SYDVKM. The CDR3 loop reads CASSLGSVRQPQHF. The CDR3 DNA reads TGTGCCAGCAGTTTAGGCAGCGTTCGTCAGCCCCAGCATTTT. The variable domain in full, completed from reference TRBV28 and TRBJ1-5, reads DVKVTQSSRYLVKRTGEKVFLECVQDMDHENMFWYRQDPGLGLRLIYFSYDVKMKEKGDIPEGYSVSREKKERFSLILESASTNQTSMYLCASSLGSVRQPQHFGDGTRLSIL.

V is TRBV9 and J is TRBJ2-5; D possibly uses TRBD1 or TRBD2 (5 bases each). The CDR3 runs to 13 residues. CDR1 SGDLS and CDR2 YYNGEE come from the germline V gene. The V end was cut by 4 bases, the J end by 4 bases, with 11 bases between. CDR3 protein: CASSPLGVETQYF. The DNA of the CDR3 is TGTGCCAGCAGCCCCTTGGGGGTAGAGACCCAGTACTTC.

The V gene is TRBV28, the J gene TRBJ2-7, with D perhaps TRBD2 (5 bases). Trimming removed 8 bases at V and 7 bases at J, with 15 bases between. The CDR3 covers 12 residues. Per the germline V gene, CDR1 is MDHEN and CDR2 is SYDVKM. CDR3: CASRGFLREQYF. The DNA for the CDR3 is TGTGCCAGCCGGGGATTCCTACGAGAGCAGTACTTC.

The rearrangement uses TRBV5-6 and TRBJ2-5, with D tentatively TRBD1 or TRBD2 (5 bases each). The V gene's germline CDR1 is SGHDT and CDR2 YYEEEE. The CDR3 totals 16 residues. V lost 2 bases to trimming and J lost 1 base, with 15 bases between them. CDR3 nucleotides: TGTGCCAGCAGCTTCGGGGCTCCTTGGGGCCAAGAGACCCAGTACTTC. Its translation is CASSFGAPWGQETQYF.

CDR3: CASGPRGGLRPQHF. In DNA form, the CDR3 reads TGCGCCAGCGGACCCAGGGGCGGGCTGAGGCCCCAGCATTTT. The V call is TRBV23-1, the J call TRBJ1-5, with D possibly TRBD1 on 6 matching bases. TRBV23-1 is an ORF, and what it does is uncertain. The V gene lost 8 bases and the J gene lost 9 bases, with 20 bases spanning the gap. This CDR3 spans 14 amino acids.

The V and J genes are TRBV7-2 and TRBJ1-5; no clear D. Germline CDR1 and CDR2: SGHTA and FQGNSA. With 3 bases removed from V and 4 bases from J, the gap between germline ends came to 7 bases. This CDR3 is built from 13 residues. The CDR3 DNA reads as TGTGCCAGCAGCTTTTACTTTAATCAGCCCCAGCATTTT. Translating gives CASSFYFNQPQHF.

This clonotype has a single count. V usage is TRBV4-3 and J usage is TRBJ2-1; a possible D gene is TRBD2 (6 bases). V gave up 0 bases and J gave up 0 bases, with 12 bases separating them. Looked up from germline, CDR1 is LGHNA and CDR2 is YSLEER. This CDR3 contains 17 residues. This CDR3 reads CASSQDFREFSYNEQFF. The CDR3 region has the DNA TGCGCCAGCAGCCAAGATTTCCGGGAGTTCTCCTACAATGAGCAGTTCTTC.

Of note for this clonotype: One end of the junction fails to match germline, which may point to a read error. The rearrangement uses TRBV20-1 and TRBJ1-2; 8 positions agree with TRBD1. The germline gives CDR1 DFQATT, CDR2 SNEGSKA (reference sequence). This CDR3 spans 16 amino acids. The CDR3 reads CSASWPGGALSSGYIF. CDR3 sequence (DNA): TGCAGTGCCAGTTGGCCAGGGGGCGCTTTAAGTTCCGGCTACATCTTC.

The chain carries TRBV11-2 and TRBJ2-1, with 12 bases lining up with TRBD2. From germline, CDR1 is SGHAT and CDR2 FQNNGV. V was clipped by 5 bases and J by 6 bases; unmatched bases: 5. The CDR3 sequence is 15 residues long. CDR3 loop: CASSQLAGGRNEQFF. The CDR3 DNA reads TGTGCCAGCAGCCAACTAGCGGGAGGTCGCAATGAGCAGTTCTTC.

The V and J genes are TRBV27 and TRBJ1-6; 9 bases fit TRBD1. CDR1 is MNHEY, CDR2 SMNVEV, per germline (reference sequence). V trimming: 5 bases; J trimming: 9 bases; junction bases outside the gene matches: 8. The length of the CDR3 is 15 residues. CDR3 sequence reads: CASSRLTGGVSPLHF. CDR3 DNA sequence: TGTGCCAGCAGTCGTCTAACAGGGGGCGTTTCACCCCTCCACTTT.

This clonotype was picked up one time. The chain has TRBV19 and TRBJ2-1; TRBD1 aligns across 11 bases. The CDR3 covers 16 residues. With 4 bases clipped from V and 8 bases from J, the junction kept 10 bases outside the gene matches. Germline V CDR1 and CDR2: LNHDA, SQIVND (reference sequence). CDR3 region: CASSSSGTGGIDEQFF. Written as DNA, the CDR3 is TGTGCCAGTAGTAGTTCCGGGACAGGGGGGATCGATGAGCAGTTCTTC.

The chain carries TRBV27 and TRBJ2-1; D unclear. Trimming took 2 bases from V and 6 from J, leaving 11 bases between them. In germline, CDR1 is MNHEY, CDR2 SMNVEV (reference sequence). The CDR3 runs to 14 residues. Here the CDR3 reads CASSLGSLFNEQFF. DNA for the CDR3: TGTGCCAGCAGTTTAGGATCTCTCTTCAATGAGCAGTTCTTC.

The genes are TRBV2 and TRBJ2-2; D is unresolved. The CDR3 runs 12 residues. Trimming took off 8 bases at V and 7 bases at J, with 11 bases between the two ends. Germline V lookup: CDR1 SNHLY, CDR2 FYNNEI. CDR3 residues: CASGRGNGELFF. As DNA, the CDR3 is TGTGCCAGCGGTCGTGGGAACGGGGAGCTGTTTTTT.

This chain joins TRBV7-2 and TRBJ2-2, with D unclear. Germline lookup yields CDR1 SGHTA and CDR2 FQGNSA. V shed 2 bases and J shed 3 bases, with 13 bases lying between them. The CDR3 runs 16 residues. The CDR3 bases are TGTGCCAGCAGCTTATCTATGGGATCTCACACCGGGGAGCTGTTTTTT. It translates to CASSLSMGSHTGELFF.

V and J are TRBV9 and TRBJ2-1; TRBD2 matches 11 bases. CDR1 is SGDLS, CDR2 YYNGEE, per germline. Losses at the gene ends were 0 bases for V and 8 bases for J; bases not matched to a gene: 10. This CDR3 is 17 amino acids long. CDR3 in DNA: TGTGCCAGCAGCGTAGGGGTACTAGCGGGAGCCGTTGATGAGCAGTTCTTC. It encodes CASSVGVLAGAVDEQFF.